A single sample gave rise to the 20 T cell receptor beta chains below, sequenced in a study of cytomegalovirus exposure and HLA in healthy donors. The PCR ran on 60 Vbeta and 13 Jbeta primers. Here immunoSEQ multiplex PCR was the method, and the copy in TCRdb shows in-frame clones only, minus some. The repertoire holds 110,000 to 150,000 clones, with roughly 78% as singletons. Sequenced material: PBMCs. The receptor set was obtained from a female donor in good health and CMV-seronegative.

This clone was detected only a few times. The chain links TRBV28 to TRBJ2-7; TRBD2 might be the D (5 bases). Trimming left V 5 bases short and J 2 bases short, with 16 bases between. The CDR3 is made up of 15 amino acids. Germline lookup yields CDR1 MDHEN and CDR2 SYDVKM. CDR3 sequence reads: CASSLRAPRAYEQYF. The CDR3 bases are TGTGCCAGCAGTCTGCGGGCACCAAGGGCCTACGAGCAGTACTTC. Based on the CDR3 plus reference TRBV28 and TRBJ2-7, the full variable domain is DVKVTQSSRYLVKRTGEKVFLECVQDMDHENMFWYRQDPGLGLRLIYFSYDVKMKEKGDIPEGYSVSREKKERFSLILESASTNQTSMYLCASSLRAPRAYEQYFGPGTRLTVT.

This clone was recorded once. The gene calls are TRBV28 and TRBJ1-4; 7 bases line up with TRBD1. Trimming took 8 bases from V and 5 from J; bases not matched to a gene: 5. The germline CDR1 and CDR2 sequences are MDHEN and SYDVKM. This CDR3 contains 13 residues. CDR3 DNA sequence: TGTGCCAGCGCACAGGGGAGGAATGAAAAACTGTTTTTT. This codes for CASAQGRNEKLFF.

The rearrangement uses TRBV11-2 and TRBJ1-2; tentative D call: TRBD1 (6 bases). Per germline, CDR1 SGHAT and CDR2 FQNNGV. Trimming removed 5 bases from V and 6 bases from J, with 13 bases in between. This CDR3 is 13 amino acids long. The CDR3 DNA sequence: TGTGCCAGCAGCCGGGGGGGGGCGGATGGCTACACCTTC. Its protein is CASSRGGADGYTF.

This clone has a single count. The chain uses TRBV27 and TRBJ2-7; D might be TRBD2 (6 bases). Germline V gene lookup returns CDR1 MNHEY and CDR2 SMNVEV (reference sequence). CDR3 size: 13 residues. The V end lost 6 bases, the J end lost 5 bases, and 14 bases lay between the germline ends. Written as DNA, the CDR3 is TGTGCCAGCAGGCGGTCGGGGGTCCACGAGCAGTACTTC. Translation: CASRRSGVHEQYF.

This chain uses TRBV27 with TRBJ2-7; the match to TRBD1 covers 8 bases. The CDR3 is 16 amino acids. The germline CDR1 and CDR2 sequences are MNHEY and SMNVEV (reference sequence). V dropped 4 bases and J dropped 9; count of bases not matched to a gene: 17. The CDR3 is CASSSLPGGQGVGQYF. CDR3 nucleotide sequence: TGTGCCAGCAGTTCGCTCCCTGGCGGACAGGGAGTAGGGCAGTACTTC.

The chain links TRBV7-2 to TRBJ2-7; 13 bases are a match to TRBD2. Trimming at V came to 3 bases and at J to 0 bases, leaving 8 bases not matched to a gene. The CDR3 runs to 18 residues. Germline V gene lookup returns CDR1 SGHTA and CDR2 FQGNSA. CDR3 nucleotide sequence: TGTGCCAGCAGCTTGGGACTAGCGGGATCCACGAGCTCCTACGAGCAGTACTTC. Encoded protein: CASSLGLAGSTSSYEQYF.

The CDR3: CATSRADFLSTDTQYF. DNA for the CDR3: TGTGCCACCAGCAGGGCTGACTTTCTTAGCACAGATACGCAGTATTTT. This chain uses TRBV15 with TRBJ2-3; D remains unclear. Germline lookup yields CDR1 LNHNV and CDR2 YYDKDF (reference sequence). The CDR3 has 16 amino acids. The V end was cut by 3 bases, the J end by 0 bases, with 13 bases between. Using reference TRBV15 and TRBJ2-3 for the parts outside the CDR3, the full variable domain is DAMVIQNPRYQVTQFGKPVTLSCSQTLNHNVMYWYQQKSSQAPKLLFHYYDKDFNNEADTPDNFQSRRPNTSFCFLDIRSPGLGDTAMYLCATSRADFLSTDTQYFGPGTRLTVL.

The table lists this clone with a few counts. The CDR3, as DNA: TGTGCCAGCAGCTTGGGTTACAGGGGGCACGGGGCCAACGTCCTGACTTTC. Protein: CASSLGYRGHGANVLTF. This chain joins TRBV5-4 and TRBJ2-6; 9 bases line up with TRBD1. Germline-derived CDR1 and CDR2 are SGHNT and YYREEE (reference sequence). The CDR3 has 17 amino acids. V lost 0 bases to trimming and J lost 4 bases; unmatched junction nucleotides: 5.

As to this clone: One junction end does not reproduce the germline sequence, and a read error may be involved. The chain is built from TRBV6-5 and TRBJ1-2; D possibly corresponds to TRBD1 (5 bases). The CDR3 consists of 15 residues. Per the germline V gene, CDR1 is MNHEY and CDR2 is SVGAGI. This CDR3 reads CASSYSEPGNYGYPF. For the CDR3, the DNA is TGTGCCAGCAGTTACTCGGAGCCAGGGAACTATGGCTACCCCTTC.

The V gene is TRBV7-2, the J gene TRBJ1-1; weak D call: TRBD1 (6 bases). With 3 bases removed from V and 5 bases from J, the gap between germline ends came to 10 bases. This CDR3 has 13 amino acids. Germline CDR1 SGHTA, CDR2 FQGNSA. The CDR3 region is CASSFLQGTEAFF. CDR3 in DNA: TGTGCCAGCAGCTTCCTACAGGGTACTGAAGCTTTCTTT.

The V call is TRBV20-1, the J call TRBJ2-7; D is ambiguous. Trimming removed 1 base from V and 3 bases from J, with 4 bases in between. The CDR3 is 11 amino acids. Germline V gives CDR1 DFQATT, CDR2 SNEGSKA (reference sequence). CDR3 sequence (DNA): TGCAGTGCTAGAGGGCTCTACGAGCAGTACTTC. Amino acid sequence: CSARGLYEQYF.

The chain joins TRBV7-8 to TRBJ1-6; weak D call: TRBD1 (6 bases). The CDR3 loop spans 18 amino acids. CDR1 and CDR2 from the germline V gene are SGHVS and FQNEAQ. Trimming took 5 bases from V and 5 from J, leaving 22 bases between them. The CDR3 nucleotides are TGTGCCAGCAGCAACGGGGTTACCGGGACACTTAATAATTCACCCCTCCACTTT. Amino acids: CASSNGVTGTLNNSPLHF.

The chain employs TRBV7-8 and TRBJ1-2; 7 nucleotides align to TRBD1. CDR1 and CDR2 (germline): SGHVS, FQNEAQ. J gave up 4 bases and V 5 bases, and 10 bases lay outside the gene matches. The length of the CDR3 is 15 residues. The CDR3 is CASSLRDSTGYGYTF. CDR3 coding DNA: TGTGCCAGCAGCCTGCGGGACAGCACGGGCTATGGCTACACCTTC. Full variable domain (missing parts from reference TRBV7-8 and TRBJ1-2): GAGVSQSPRYKVAKRGQDVALRCDPISGHVSLFWYQQALGQGPEFLTYFQNEAQLDKSGLPSDRFFAERPEGSVSTLKIQRTQQEDSAVYLCASSLRDSTGYGYTFGSGTRLTVV.

This clone was counted once. V and J are TRBV11-2 and TRBJ1-4, with TRBD1 identical over 9 bases. Germline lookup yields CDR1 SGHAT and CDR2 FQNNGV. This CDR3 contains 14 residues. Trimming at V came to 5 bases and at J to 6 bases, leaving 4 bases not matched to a gene. The CDR3 loop reads CASSPGQGYEKLFF. The CDR3 DNA follows: TGTGCCAGCAGCCCAGGACAGGGGTATGAAAAACTGTTTTTT.

The chain recombines TRBV28 with TRBJ1-1, with TRBD1 identical over 8 bases. The CDR3 sequence is 14 residues long. Germline CDR1 is MDHEN and CDR2 is SYDVKM. The junction had 6 bases not matched to a gene; V was cut back by 4 bases and J by 5 bases. In nucleotides, the CDR3 is TGTGCCAGCAGTTGGCAGGGGGCGGCAACTGAAGCTTTCTTT. It specifies CASSWQGAATEAFF. Complete variable domain (other parts from reference TRBV28 and TRBJ1-1): DVKVTQSSRYLVKRTGEKVFLECVQDMDHENMFWYRQDPGLGLRLIYFSYDVKMKEKGDIPEGYSVSREKKERFSLILESASTNQTSMYLCASSWQGAATEAFFGQGTRLTVV.

The chain employs TRBV2 and TRBJ1-2; D unclear. The CDR3 covers 13 residues. Trimming stripped 4 bases from V and 8 bases from J, with 14 bases between. The germline CDR1 and CDR2 sequences are SNHLY and FYNNEI. DNA for the CDR3: TGTGCCAGCAGTGTAGACTTACAAACGGGCTACACCTTC. It encodes CASSVDLQTGYTF.

This sequence joins TRBV2 and TRBJ1-5, with D possibly TRBD1 on 5 matching bases. Trimming removed 6 bases at V and 6 bases at J, with 15 bases between. The CDR3 sequence is 14 residues long. Looked up from germline, CDR1 is SNHLY and CDR2 is FYNNEI. The CDR3 nucleotides are TGTGCCAGCAGGGCAGGGTTCGGCGGTCAGCCCCAGCATTTT. Its protein product is CASRAGFGGQPQHF.

This chain links TRBV4-3 with TRBJ2-1; 7 bases are shared with TRBD2. The CDR3 sequence is 20 residues long. The J segment lost 7 bases and the V segment lost 0 bases, leaving 21 bases of the junction unmatched. The germline CDR1 and CDR2 sequences are LGHNA and YSLEER. CDR3 DNA sequence: TGCGCCAGCAGCCAAGAATGGCAAATTTGGGAGCGGGGCCCAGATAATGAGCAGTTCTTC. This gives the protein CASSQEWQIWERGPDNEQFF.

This chain connects TRBV7-6 to TRBJ2-7; 8 positions agree with TRBD2. This CDR3 is 15 amino acids long. Germline V lookup: CDR1 SGHVS, CDR2 FNYEAQ. Germline trimming cut 1 base from V and 6 bases from J; bases unmatched to any gene: 8. The CDR3 sequence is CASSLVAGGGGEQYF. In nucleotides, the CDR3 is TGTGCCAGCAGCTTAGTTGCGGGGGGCGGGGGCGAGCAGTACTTC.

This CDR3 reads CASSGGLNTEAFF. The CDR3 DNA sequence: TGTGCCAGCAGCGGAGGGTTGAACACTGAAGCTTTCTTT. The chain joins TRBV5-4 to TRBJ1-1; D not certain. Germline assignment: CDR1 SGHNT and CDR2 YYREEE (reference sequence). This CDR3 contains 13 residues. Trimming shortened V by 4 bases and J by 0 bases, and 7 bases separated the two germline ends.